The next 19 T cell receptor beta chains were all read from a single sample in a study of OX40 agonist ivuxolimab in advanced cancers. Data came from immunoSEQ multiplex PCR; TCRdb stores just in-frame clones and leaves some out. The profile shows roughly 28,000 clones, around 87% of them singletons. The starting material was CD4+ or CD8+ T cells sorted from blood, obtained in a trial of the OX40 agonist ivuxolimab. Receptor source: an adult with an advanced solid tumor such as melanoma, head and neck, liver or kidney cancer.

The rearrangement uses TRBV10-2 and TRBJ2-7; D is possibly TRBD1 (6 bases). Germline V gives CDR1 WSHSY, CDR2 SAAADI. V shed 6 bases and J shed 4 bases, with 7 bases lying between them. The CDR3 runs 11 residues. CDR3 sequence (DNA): TGCGCCAGCAGACAGGGTTACGAGCAGTACTTC. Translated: CASRQGYEQYF.

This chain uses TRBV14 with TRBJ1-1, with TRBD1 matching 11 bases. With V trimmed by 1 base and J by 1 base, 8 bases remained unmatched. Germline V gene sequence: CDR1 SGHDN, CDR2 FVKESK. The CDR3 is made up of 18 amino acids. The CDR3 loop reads CASSQGPGQGVWNTEAFF. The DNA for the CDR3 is TGTGCCAGCAGCCAAGGCCCGGGACAGGGGGTCTGGAACACTGAAGCTTTCTTT.

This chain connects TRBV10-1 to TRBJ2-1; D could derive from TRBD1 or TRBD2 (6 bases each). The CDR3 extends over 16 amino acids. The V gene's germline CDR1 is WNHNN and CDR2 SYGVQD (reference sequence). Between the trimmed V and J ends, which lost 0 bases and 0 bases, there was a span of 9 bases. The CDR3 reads CASSESRGVSYNEQFF. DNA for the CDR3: TGCGCCAGCAGTGAGTCTAGGGGGGTCTCCTACAATGAGCAGTTCTTC.

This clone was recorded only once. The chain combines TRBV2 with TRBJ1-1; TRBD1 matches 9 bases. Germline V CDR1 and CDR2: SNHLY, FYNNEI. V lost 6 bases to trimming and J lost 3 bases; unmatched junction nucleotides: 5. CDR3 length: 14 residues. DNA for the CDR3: TGTGCCAGCAGGGACAGGGGTTTGGACACTGAAGCTTTCTTT. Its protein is CASRDRGLDTEAFF.

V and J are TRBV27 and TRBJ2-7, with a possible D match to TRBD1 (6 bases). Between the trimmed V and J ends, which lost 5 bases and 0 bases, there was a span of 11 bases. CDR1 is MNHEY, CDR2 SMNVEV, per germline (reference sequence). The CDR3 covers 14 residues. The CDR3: CASSEGVGSYEQYF. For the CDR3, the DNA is TGTGCCAGCAGTGAGGGGGTGGGCTCCTACGAGCAGTACTTC.

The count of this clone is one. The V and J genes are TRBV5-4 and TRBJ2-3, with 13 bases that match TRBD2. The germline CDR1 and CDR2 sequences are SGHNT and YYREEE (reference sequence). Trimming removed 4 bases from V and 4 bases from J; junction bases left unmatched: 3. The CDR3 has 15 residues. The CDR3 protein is CASSPGLAGPDTQYF. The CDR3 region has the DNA TGTGCCAGCAGCCCGGGACTAGCGGGACCAGATACGCAGTATTTT.

This CDR3 is CASSERRAYEQYF. The CDR3 coding sequence is TGTGCCAGCAGTGAAAGGCGCGCCTACGAGCAGTACTTC. The V call is TRBV2, the J call TRBJ2-7, with no clear D. Between the trimmed V and J ends, which lost 2 bases and 2 bases, there was a span of 7 bases. Per the germline V gene, CDR1 is SNHLY and CDR2 is FYNNEI. This CDR3 contains 13 residues.

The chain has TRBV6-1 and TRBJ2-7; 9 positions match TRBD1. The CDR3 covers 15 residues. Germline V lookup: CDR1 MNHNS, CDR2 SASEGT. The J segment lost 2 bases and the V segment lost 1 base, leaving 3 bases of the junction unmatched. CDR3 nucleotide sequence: TGTGCCAGCAGTGAAGAGCGGACAGGGGCCTACGAGCAGTACTTC. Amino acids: CASSEERTGAYEQYF.

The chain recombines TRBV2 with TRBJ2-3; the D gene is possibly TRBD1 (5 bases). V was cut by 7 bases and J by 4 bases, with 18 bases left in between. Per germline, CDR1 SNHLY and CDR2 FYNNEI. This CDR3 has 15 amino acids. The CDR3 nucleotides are TGTGCCAGCACCGATGGTCCAGGGTTAGCAGATACGCAGTATTTT. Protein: CASTDGPGLADTQYF.

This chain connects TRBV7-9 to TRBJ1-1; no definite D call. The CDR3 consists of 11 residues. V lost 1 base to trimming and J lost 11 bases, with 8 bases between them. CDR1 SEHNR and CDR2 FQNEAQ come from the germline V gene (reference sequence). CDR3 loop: CASSLEPSAFF. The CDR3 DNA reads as TGTGCCAGCAGCTTAGAACCGAGCGCTTTCTTT.

CDR3: CASSGWTSGGATDTQYF. The CDR3 DNA reads as TGTGCCAGTAGTGGTTGGACTAGCGGGGGGGCAACAGATACGCAGTATTTT. This sequence joins TRBV19 and TRBJ2-3, with 15 bases identical to TRBD2. The junction had 6 bases not matched to a gene; V was cut back by 5 bases and J by 3 bases. The length of the CDR3 is 17 residues. CDR1 is LNHDA and CDR2 is SQIVND in the germline V gene (reference sequence).

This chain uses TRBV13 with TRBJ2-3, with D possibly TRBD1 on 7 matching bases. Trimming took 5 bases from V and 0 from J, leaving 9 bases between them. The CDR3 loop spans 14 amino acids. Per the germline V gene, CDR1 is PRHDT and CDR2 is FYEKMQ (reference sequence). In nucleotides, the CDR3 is TGTGCCAGCAGCCCAGGGGGGAGCACAGATACGCAGTATTTT. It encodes CASSPGGSTDTQYF.

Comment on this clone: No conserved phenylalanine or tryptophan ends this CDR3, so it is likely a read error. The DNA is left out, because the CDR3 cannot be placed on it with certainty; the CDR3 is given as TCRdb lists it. The CDR3 here is CASSLVKDKLI. This sequence joins TRBV11-2 and TRBJ1-2; TRBD1, as called in the table, went unchecked against the DNA. Per germline, CDR1 SGHAT and CDR2 FQNNGV. Both ends counted, the CDR3 spans 11 residues.

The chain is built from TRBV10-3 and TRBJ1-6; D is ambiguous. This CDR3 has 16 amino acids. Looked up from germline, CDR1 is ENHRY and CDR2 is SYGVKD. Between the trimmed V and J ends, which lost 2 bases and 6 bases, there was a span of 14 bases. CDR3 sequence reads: CAISEAADLFNSPLHF. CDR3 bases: TGTGCCATCAGTGAGGCGGCAGACTTGTTTAATTCACCCCTCCACTTT.

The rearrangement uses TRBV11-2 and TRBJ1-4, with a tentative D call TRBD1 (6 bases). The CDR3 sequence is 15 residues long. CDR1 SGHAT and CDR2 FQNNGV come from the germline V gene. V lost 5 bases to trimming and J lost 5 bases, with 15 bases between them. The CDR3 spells CASSLHPGANEKLFF. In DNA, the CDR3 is TGTGCCAGCAGCCTCCATCCGGGGGCAAATGAAAAACTGTTTTTT.

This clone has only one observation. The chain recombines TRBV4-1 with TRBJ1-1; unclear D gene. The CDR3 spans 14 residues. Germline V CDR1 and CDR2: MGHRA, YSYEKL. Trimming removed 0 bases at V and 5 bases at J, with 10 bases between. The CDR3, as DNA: TGCGCCAGCAGCCAAGAGGGTGGGGTTACTGAAGCTTTCTTT. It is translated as CASSQEGGVTEAFF.

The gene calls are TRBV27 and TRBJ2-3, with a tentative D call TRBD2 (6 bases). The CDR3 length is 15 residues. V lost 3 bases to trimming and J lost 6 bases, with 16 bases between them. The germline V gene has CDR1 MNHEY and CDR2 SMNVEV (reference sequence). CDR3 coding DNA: TGTGCCAGCAGTTTCCGTGCCCCGGGAGCGGATACGCAGTATTTT. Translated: CASSFRAPGADTQYF.

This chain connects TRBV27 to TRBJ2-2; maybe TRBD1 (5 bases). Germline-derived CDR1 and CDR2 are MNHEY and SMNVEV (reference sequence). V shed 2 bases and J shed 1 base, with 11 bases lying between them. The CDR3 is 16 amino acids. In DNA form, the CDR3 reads TGTGCCAGCAGTTTACGAGGCAGGGAGAACACCGGGGAGCTGTTTTTT. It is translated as CASSLRGRENTGELFF.

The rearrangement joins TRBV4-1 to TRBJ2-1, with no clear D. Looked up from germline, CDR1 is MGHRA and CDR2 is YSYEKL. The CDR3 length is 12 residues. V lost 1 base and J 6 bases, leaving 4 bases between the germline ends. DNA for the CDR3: TGCGCCAGCAGCCAAGGGGGCAATGAGCAGTTCTTC. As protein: CASSQGGNEQFF.